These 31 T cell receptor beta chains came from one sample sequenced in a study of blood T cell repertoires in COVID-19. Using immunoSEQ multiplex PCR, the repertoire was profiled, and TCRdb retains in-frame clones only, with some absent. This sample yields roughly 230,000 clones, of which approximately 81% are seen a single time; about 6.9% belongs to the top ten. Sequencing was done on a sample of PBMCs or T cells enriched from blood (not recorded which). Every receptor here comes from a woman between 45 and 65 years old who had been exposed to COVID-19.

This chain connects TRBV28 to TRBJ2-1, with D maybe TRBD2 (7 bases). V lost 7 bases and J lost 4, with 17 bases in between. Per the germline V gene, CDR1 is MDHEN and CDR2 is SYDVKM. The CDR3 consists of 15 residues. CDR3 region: CASTLRGGSYNEQFF. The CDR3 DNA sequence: TGTGCCAGCACCCTTAGGGGGGGGTCATACAATGAGCAGTTCTTC.

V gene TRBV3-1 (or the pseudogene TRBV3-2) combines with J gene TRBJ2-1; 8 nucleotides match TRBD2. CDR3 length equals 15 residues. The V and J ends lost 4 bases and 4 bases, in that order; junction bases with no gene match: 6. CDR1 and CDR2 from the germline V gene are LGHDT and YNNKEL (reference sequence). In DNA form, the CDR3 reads TGTGCCAGCAGCCGCCGACGGGGGGGGTACAATGAGCAGTTCTTC. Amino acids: CASSRRRGGYNEQFF.

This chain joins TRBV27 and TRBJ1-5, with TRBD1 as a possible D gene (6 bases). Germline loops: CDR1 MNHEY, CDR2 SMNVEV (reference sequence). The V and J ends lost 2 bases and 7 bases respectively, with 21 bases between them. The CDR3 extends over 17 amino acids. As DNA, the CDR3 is TGTGCCAGCAGTTTACGTAACCGAGACAGGCAGATCCAGCCCCAGCATTTT. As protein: CASSLRNRDRQIQPQHF.

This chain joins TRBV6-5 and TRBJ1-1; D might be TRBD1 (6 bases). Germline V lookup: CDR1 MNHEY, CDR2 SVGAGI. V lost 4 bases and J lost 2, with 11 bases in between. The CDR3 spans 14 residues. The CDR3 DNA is TGTGCCAGCAGTTCGGACAGATTCAACACTGAAGCTTTCTTT. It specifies CASSSDRFNTEAFF.

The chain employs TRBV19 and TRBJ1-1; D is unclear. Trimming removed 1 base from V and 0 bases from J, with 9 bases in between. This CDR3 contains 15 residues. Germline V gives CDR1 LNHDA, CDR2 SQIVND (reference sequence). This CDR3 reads CASSIGAGLNTEAFF. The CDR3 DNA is TGTGCCAGTAGTATAGGGGCGGGCCTGAACACTGAAGCTTTCTTT.

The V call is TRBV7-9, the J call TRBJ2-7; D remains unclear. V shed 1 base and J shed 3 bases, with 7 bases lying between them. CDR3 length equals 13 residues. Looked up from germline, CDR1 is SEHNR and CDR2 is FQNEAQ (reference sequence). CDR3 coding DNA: TGTGCCAGCAGCTTAGGTGGCAACTACGAGCAGTACTTC. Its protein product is CASSLGGNYEQYF.

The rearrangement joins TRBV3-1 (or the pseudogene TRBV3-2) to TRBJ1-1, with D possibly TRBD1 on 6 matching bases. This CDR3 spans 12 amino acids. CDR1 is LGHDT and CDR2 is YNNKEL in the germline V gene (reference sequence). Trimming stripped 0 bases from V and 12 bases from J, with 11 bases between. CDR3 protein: CASSQDDRSSFF. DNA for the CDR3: TGTGCCAGCAGCCAAGATGACAGGAGTTCTTTCTTT.

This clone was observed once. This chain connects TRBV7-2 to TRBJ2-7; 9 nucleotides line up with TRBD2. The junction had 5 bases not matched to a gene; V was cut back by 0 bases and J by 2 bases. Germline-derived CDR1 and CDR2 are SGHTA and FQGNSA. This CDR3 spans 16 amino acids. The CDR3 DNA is TGTGCCAGCAGCTTAGCGGCTAGCGGGAACACCTACGAGCAGTACTTC. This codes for CASSLAASGNTYEQYF.

Here the CDR3 reads CASSVGNRGKTDTQYF. The CDR3 DNA sequence: TGTGCCAGCAGCGTTGGAAACAGGGGGAAGACAGATACGCAGTATTTT. The chain has TRBV9 and TRBJ2-3, with 8 bases lining up with TRBD1. The CDR3 has 16 residues. Germline V gene data show CDR1 as SGDLS and CDR2 as YYNGEE. V shed 2 bases, J shed 3 bases, and the junction held 8 bases outside the gene matches. The full variable domain, rest sourced from reference TRBV9 and TRBJ2-3, is DSGVTQTPKHLITATGQRVTLRCSPRSGDLSVYWYQQSLDQGLQFLIQYYNGEERAKGNILERFSAQQFPDLHSELNLSSLELGDSALYFCASSVGNRGKTDTQYFGPGTRLTVL.

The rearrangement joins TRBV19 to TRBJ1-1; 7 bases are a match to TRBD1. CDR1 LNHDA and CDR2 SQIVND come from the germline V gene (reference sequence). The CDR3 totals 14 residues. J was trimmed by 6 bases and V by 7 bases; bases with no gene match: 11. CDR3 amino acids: CASTSTGRRAEAFF. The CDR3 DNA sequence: TGTGCCAGTACTTCGACAGGGCGGAGGGCTGAAGCTTTCTTT.

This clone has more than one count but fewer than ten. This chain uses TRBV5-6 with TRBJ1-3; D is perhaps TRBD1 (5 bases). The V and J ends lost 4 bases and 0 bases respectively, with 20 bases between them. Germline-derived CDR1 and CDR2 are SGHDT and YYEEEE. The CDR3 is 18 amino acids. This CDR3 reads CASSLGETRRYSGNTIYF. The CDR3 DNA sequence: TGTGCCAGCAGCCTGGGGGAGACGAGAAGATACTCTGGAAACACCATATATTTT.

CDR3 sequence: CASSLDDREGYGYTF. CDR3 DNA: TGTGCCAGCAGCTTAGACGACAGGGAAGGCTATGGCTACACCTTC. The J gene is TRBJ1-2, the V gene TRBV7-6, with 7 bases identical to TRBD1. CDR1 is SGHVS and CDR2 is FNYEAQ in the germline V gene. The CDR3 is 15 residues long. Losses at the gene ends were 1 base for V and 4 bases for J; bases not matched to a gene: 6.

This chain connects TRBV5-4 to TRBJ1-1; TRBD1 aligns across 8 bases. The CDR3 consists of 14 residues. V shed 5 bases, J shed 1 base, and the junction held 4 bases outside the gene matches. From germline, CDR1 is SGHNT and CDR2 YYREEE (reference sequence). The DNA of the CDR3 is TGTGCCAGCAGATCCGGACAGGGGAACACTGAAGCTTTCTTT. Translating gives CASRSGQGNTEAFF.

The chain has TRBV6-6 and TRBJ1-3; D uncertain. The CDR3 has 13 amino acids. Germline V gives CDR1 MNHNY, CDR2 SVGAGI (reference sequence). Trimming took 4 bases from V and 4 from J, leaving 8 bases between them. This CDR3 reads CASSWAEGNTIYF. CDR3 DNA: TGTGCCAGCAGTTGGGCAGAAGGAAACACCATATATTTT.

Here the CDR3 reads CASSAFNSPLHF. Written as DNA, the CDR3 is TGTGCCAGCAGTGCGTTCAATTCACCCCTCCACTTT. The chain links TRBV28 to TRBJ1-6; D is undetermined. Germline-derived CDR1 and CDR2 are MDHEN and SYDVKM. The CDR3 sequence is 12 residues long. V was cut by 5 bases and J by 7 bases, with 6 bases left in between.

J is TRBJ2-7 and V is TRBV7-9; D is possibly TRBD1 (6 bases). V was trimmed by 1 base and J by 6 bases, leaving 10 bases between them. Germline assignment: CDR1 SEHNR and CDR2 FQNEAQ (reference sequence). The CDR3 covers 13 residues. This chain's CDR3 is CASSLDRAGEQYF. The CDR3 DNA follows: TGTGCCAGCAGCTTAGACAGGGCGGGCGAGCAGTACTTC.

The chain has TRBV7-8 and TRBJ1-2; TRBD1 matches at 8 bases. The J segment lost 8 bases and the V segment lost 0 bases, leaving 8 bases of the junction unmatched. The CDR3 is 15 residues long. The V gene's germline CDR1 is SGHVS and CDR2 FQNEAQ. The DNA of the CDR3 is TGTGCCAGCAGCTTAGCGGACAGGGCTTCAAGGGGCTACACCTTC. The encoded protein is CASSLADRASRGYTF.

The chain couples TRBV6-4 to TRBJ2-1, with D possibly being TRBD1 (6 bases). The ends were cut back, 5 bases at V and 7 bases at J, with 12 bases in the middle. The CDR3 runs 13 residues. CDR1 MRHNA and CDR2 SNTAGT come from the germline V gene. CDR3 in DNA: TGTGCCAGCAGTCAAGGGACAACAAATGAGCAGTTCTTC. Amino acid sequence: CASSQGTTNEQFF.

The CDR3 DNA reads as TGTGCCACCACACGCGGACAGGGCTTCGAGCAGTTCTTC. It yields the protein CATTRGQGFEQFF. The chain recombines TRBV12-3 or TRBV12-4 with TRBJ2-1, with 8 nucleotides matching TRBD1. V lost 10 bases to trimming and J lost 10 bases; unmatched junction nucleotides: 12. This CDR3 has 13 residues.

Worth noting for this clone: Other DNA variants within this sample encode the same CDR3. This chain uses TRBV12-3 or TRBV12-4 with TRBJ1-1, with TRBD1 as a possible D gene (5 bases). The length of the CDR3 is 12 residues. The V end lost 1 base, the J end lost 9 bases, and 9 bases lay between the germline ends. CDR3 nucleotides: TGTGCCAGCAGTTTAGGCGCAGGGAAAGCTTTCTTT. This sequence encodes CASSLGAGKAFF.

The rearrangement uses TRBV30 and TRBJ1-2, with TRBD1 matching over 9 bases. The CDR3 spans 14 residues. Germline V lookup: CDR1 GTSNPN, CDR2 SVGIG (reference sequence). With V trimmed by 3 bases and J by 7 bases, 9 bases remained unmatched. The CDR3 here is CAWSGTGTWGGYTF. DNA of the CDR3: TGTGCCTGGAGCGGGACAGGGACTTGGGGTGGCTACACCTTC.

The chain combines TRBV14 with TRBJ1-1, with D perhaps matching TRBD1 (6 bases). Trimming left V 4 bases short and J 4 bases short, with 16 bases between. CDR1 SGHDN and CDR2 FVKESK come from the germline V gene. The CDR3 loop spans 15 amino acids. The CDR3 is CASSPEQGWFTEAFF. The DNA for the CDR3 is TGTGCCAGCAGCCCCGAACAGGGATGGTTCACTGAAGCTTTCTTT.

The chain's CDR3 is CASSQIRTAHYGYTF. Written as DNA, the CDR3 is TGTGCCAGCAGCCAAATTAGGACAGCCCACTATGGCTACACCTTC. The chain carries TRBV5-6 and TRBJ1-2, with TRBD1 as a possible D gene (6 bases). The CDR3 sequence is 15 residues long. Germline lookup yields CDR1 SGHDT and CDR2 YYEEEE. V gave up 4 bases and J gave up 3 bases, with 16 bases separating them.

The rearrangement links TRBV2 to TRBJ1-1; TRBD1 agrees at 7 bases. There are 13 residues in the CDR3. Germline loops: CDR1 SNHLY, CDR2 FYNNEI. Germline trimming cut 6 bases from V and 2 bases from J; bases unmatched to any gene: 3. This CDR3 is CASRDRQNTEAFF. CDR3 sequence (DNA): TGTGCCAGCAGGGACAGGCAAAACACTGAAGCTTTCTTT.

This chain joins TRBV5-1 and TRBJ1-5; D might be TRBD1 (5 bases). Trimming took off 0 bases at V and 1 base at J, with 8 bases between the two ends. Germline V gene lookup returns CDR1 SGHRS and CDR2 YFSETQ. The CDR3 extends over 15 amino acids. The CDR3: CASSLATGSNQPQHF. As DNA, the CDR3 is TGCGCCAGCAGCTTGGCCACAGGAAGCAATCAGCCCCAGCATTTT.

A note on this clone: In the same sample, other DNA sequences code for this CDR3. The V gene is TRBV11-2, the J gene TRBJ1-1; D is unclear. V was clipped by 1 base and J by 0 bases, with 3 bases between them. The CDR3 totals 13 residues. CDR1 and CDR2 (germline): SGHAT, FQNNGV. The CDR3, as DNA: TGTGCCAGCAGCTTAGGAGTGAACACTGAAGCTTTCTTT. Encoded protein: CASSLGVNTEAFF. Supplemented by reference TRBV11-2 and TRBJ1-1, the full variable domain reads EAGVAQSPRYKIIEKRQSVAFWCNPISGHATLYWYQQILGQGPKLLIQFQNNGVVDDSQLPKDRFSAERLKGVDSTLKIQPAKLEDSAVYLCASSLGVNTEAFFGQGTRLTVV.

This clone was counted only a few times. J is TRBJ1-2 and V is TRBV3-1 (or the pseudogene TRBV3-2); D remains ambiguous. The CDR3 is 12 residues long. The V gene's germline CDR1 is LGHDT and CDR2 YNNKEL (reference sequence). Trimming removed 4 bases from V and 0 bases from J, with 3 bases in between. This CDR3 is CASSPANYGYTF. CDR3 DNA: TGTGCCAGCAGCCCAGCTAACTATGGCTACACCTTC.

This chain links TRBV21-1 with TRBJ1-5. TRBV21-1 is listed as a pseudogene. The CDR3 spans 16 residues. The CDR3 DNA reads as TGTGCCAGCAGCCGGTCCACGGGGTGCGGGGATCAGCCCCAGCATTTT. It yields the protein CASSRSTGCGDQPQHF.

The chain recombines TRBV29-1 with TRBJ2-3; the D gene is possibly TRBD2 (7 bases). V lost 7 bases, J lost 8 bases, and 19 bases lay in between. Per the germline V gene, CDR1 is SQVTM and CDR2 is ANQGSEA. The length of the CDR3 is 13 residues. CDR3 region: CSADGRGAATQYF. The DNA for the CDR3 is TGCAGCGCCGATGGTCGGGGGGCGGCTACGCAGTATTTT.

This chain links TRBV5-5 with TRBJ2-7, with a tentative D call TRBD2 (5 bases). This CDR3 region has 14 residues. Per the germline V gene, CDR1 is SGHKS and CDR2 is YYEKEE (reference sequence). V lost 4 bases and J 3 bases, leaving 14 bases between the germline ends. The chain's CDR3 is CASSPPGRDYEQYF. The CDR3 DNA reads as TGTGCCAGCAGCCCCCCCGGTCGGGACTACGAGCAGTACTTC. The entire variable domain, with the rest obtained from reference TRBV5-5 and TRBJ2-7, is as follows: DAGVTQSPTHLIKTRGQQVTLRCSPISGHKSVSWYQQVLGQGPQFIFQYYEKEERGRGNFPDRFSARQFPNYSSELNVNALLLGDSALYLCASSPPGRDYEQYFGPGTRLTVT.

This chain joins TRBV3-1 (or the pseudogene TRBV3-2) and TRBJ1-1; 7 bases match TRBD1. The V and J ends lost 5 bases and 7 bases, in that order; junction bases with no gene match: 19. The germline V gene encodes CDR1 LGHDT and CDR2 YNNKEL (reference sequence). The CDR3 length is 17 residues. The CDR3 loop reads CASSADRRIGSTSEAFF. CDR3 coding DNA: TGTGCCAGCAGCGCGGACAGGAGGATCGGATCTACCAGTGAAGCTTTCTTT.